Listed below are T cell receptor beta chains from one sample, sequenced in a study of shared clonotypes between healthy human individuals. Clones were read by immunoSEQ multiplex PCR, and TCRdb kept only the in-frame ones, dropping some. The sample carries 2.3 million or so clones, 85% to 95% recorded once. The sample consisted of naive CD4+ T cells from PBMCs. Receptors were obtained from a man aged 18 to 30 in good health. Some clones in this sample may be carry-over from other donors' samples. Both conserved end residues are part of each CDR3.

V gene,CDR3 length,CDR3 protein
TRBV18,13,CASSAGGDQPQHF
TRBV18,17,CASSPFIGSSGANVLTF
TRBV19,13,CASRGQFNQPQHF
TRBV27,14,CASRGTGVGETQYF
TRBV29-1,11,CSVGGLRGYTF
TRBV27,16,CASSASPTGTPNEQYF
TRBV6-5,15,CASSPGRGATYEQYF
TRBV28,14,CASSLSRNNQPQHF
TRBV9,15,CASSVAQGNTGELFF
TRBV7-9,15,CASSSLLYPADTQYF
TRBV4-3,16,CASSQVMRTGANVLTF
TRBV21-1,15,CASSSCAQVPYEQYF
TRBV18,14,CASSQSQGIQPQHF
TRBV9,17,CASSPRGDFPSSYEQYF
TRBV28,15,CASQQGPSGANVLTF
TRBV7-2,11,CASSQRETQYF